The source of this T cell receptor beta chain is a study of glioma-infiltrating T cells. TCR alpha and beta CDR3 regions were amplified from RNA using iRepertoire nested multiplex PCR. TCRdb itself ran the multiplex PCR reads through MiXCR, one entry per CDR3 protein. This table has 150,000 to 200,000 distinct CDR3 sequences, over 40% appearing once. This receptor was obtained from a human donor with low-grade glioma or glioblastoma, undergoing nonglioma brain surgery, or in good health (not recorded which). Sequencing was carried out using glioma tissue, nonneoplastic brain tissue, or PBMCs (not recorded which).

In DNA, the CDR3 is TGTGCCAGCAGTCCCTTCAATTTAGCAGCGCGGGAGCAGTTCTTC. Translation: CASSPFNLAAREQFF. The gene calls are TRBV6-2 or TRBV6-3 and TRBJ2-1; no definite D call. V was trimmed by 5 bases and J by 10 bases, leaving 21 bases between them. Germline loops: CDR1 MNHEY, CDR2 SVGEGT. This CDR3 spans 15 amino acids.